Each of the 27 T cell receptor beta chains below was sequenced from the same sample in a study of control samples from healthy donors and cancer patients (dated by TCRdb to the early 2020s). The library was generated by the immunoSEQ multiplex PCR assay. Imported from immuneACCESS, the table was reduced by TCRdb to in-frame sequences with V and J called. These copies leave out some clones; in studies compared against another copy, an unresolved V gene accounts for under half, and the cause of the remainder is not known. In this sample the table shows 170,000 or so clones, nearly 90% of which occur a single time. The ten largest clonotypes hold 1.2% to 1.5% of the sample. Material for sequencing was blood. These TCRs come from a woman in her fifties or sixties in good health.

The V call is TRBV7-9, the J call TRBJ1-4, with D hard to call. The CDR3 runs 14 residues. V lost 5 bases to trimming and J lost 8 bases, with 15 bases between them. Germline CDR1 SEHNR, CDR2 FQNEAQ (reference sequence). CDR3 bases: TGTGCCAGCAGCCTAGACGGGCCGGGGGAAAAACTGTTTTTT. It specifies CASSLDGPGEKLFF.

The sample holds one count of this clone. The V and J genes are TRBV5-1 and TRBJ2-1, with D hard to call. Germline CDR1 reads SGHRS; CDR2 reads YFSETQ. Trimming removed 1 base from V and 7 bases from J, with 15 bases in between. The CDR3 is 15 amino acids. The CDR3 nucleotides are TGCGCCAGCAGCTTGCGGTGGTCCTCTGGGAATGAGCAGTTCTTC. Protein sequence: CASSLRWSSGNEQFF.

J is TRBJ2-7 and V is TRBV25-1; D remains ambiguous. V was pared by 3 bases and J by 3 bases, with 18 bases between. The germline V gene encodes CDR1 MGHDK and CDR2 SYGVNS. CDR3 length: 16 residues. The CDR3 here is CASSDHSIRNRYEQYF. The CDR3 region has the DNA TGTGCCAGCAGTGACCACAGCATCCGGAACCGCTACGAGCAGTACTTC.

CDR3 DNA: TGTGCCAGCAGTTACGGGCAGGGCTATAGCAATCAGCCCCAGCATTTT. Its translation: CASSYGQGYSNQPQHF. The chain joins TRBV6-2 or TRBV6-3 to TRBJ1-5, with a tentative D call TRBD1 (5 bases). The CDR3 spans 16 residues. Between the trimmed V and J ends, which lost 2 bases and 0 bases, there was a span of 11 bases. Germline V lookup: CDR1 MNHEY, CDR2 SVGEGT.

Comments on this clone: The junction differs from germline at one of its ends, possibly a read error. The chain is built from TRBV2 and TRBJ2-5, with D perhaps matching TRBD2 (5 bases). The germline V gene has CDR1 SNHLY and CDR2 FYNNEI. CDR3 size: 13 residues. The CDR3: CASRTTGLALRNF. The CDR3 DNA reads TGTGCCAGCAGAACGACTGGACTTGCCCTCAGGAACTTC.

This sequence joins TRBV24-1 and TRBJ2-7, with D perhaps TRBD1 (6 bases). The CDR3 totals 13 residues. Trimming removed 7 bases from V and 6 bases from J, with 15 bases in between. Germline V lookup: CDR1 KGHDR, CDR2 SFDVKD. The CDR3 region has the DNA TGTGCCACCAGCCCATGGACAGTAACCGAGCAGTACTTC. This sequence encodes CATSPWTVTEQYF.

Concerning this clone itself: One junction end does not reproduce the germline sequence, and a read error may be involved. V gene TRBV2 combines with J gene TRBJ1-5, with 9 bases fitting TRBD1. The CDR3 sequence is 12 residues long. Germline CDR1 SNHLY, CDR2 FYNNEI. CDR3 region: CASSEIGTGKDF. CDR3 DNA: TGTGCCAGCAGTGAGATCGGGACAGGGAAAGATTTT.

This clone was detected only a few times. The rearrangement links TRBV19 to TRBJ2-1; TRBD1 agrees at 7 bases. Germline V CDR1 and CDR2: LNHDA, SQIVND (reference sequence). Unmatched junction bases numbered 0, after V lost 3 bases and J lost 1 base. The CDR3 consists of 14 residues. The CDR3 DNA reads TGTGCCAGTAGTATGGGACAGTCCTACAATGAGCAGTTCTTC. Translation gives CASSMGQSYNEQFF.

The chain combines TRBV5-6 with TRBJ1-2, with TRBD1 matching over 11 bases. Per germline, CDR1 SGHDT and CDR2 YYEEEE. This CDR3 spans 14 amino acids. V shed 4 bases, J shed 8 bases, and the junction held 7 bases outside the gene matches. CDR3 amino acids: CASSPGQGVGGYTF. DNA for the CDR3: TGTGCCAGCAGCCCGGGACAGGGGGTAGGAGGCTACACCTTC.

This clone has only one observation. V and J are TRBV30 and TRBJ1-6; TRBD1 matches at 7 bases. Unmatched junction bases numbered 9, after V lost 4 bases and J lost 9 bases. Germline V gene data show CDR1 as GTSNPN and CDR2 as SVGIG (reference sequence). The CDR3 is 14 amino acids. The CDR3 bases are TGTGCCTGGAACCCGGAGGGACAGTCTTCACCCCTCCACTTT. Translating it yields CAWNPEGQSSPLHF.

This chain uses TRBV28 with TRBJ1-2; D is possibly TRBD1 (6 bases). This CDR3 has 12 residues. Trimming took 6 bases from V and 8 from J, leaving 13 bases between them. The germline CDR1 and CDR2 sequences are MDHEN and SYDVKM. CDR3 coding DNA: TGTGCCAGCAGCCCGCGGGGGCGGGGCTACACCTTC. Residues: CASSPRGRGYTF.

The chain joins TRBV6-2 or TRBV6-3 to TRBJ2-2, with TRBD2 as a possible D gene (6 bases). Trimming cost V 4 bases and J 0 bases, with 21 bases left between them. Germline CDR1 reads MNHEY; CDR2 reads SVGEGT. The CDR3 runs 19 residues. The CDR3 DNA follows: TGTGCCAGCAGTTCTCTTCCGGGCGGTTGGGGGGCGAACACCGGGGAGCTGTTTTTT. This codes for CASSSLPGGWGANTGELFF.

This rearrangement joins TRBV15 to TRBJ1-6; 8 bases match TRBD1. Germline loops: CDR1 LNHNV, CDR2 YYDKDF (reference sequence). The ends lost 5 bases at V and 0 bases at J; junction bases unmatched: 6. CDR3 length equals 17 residues. CDR3 region: CATSLRQGSSYNSPLHF. For the CDR3, the DNA is TGTGCCACCAGCCTCCGACAGGGGAGCTCCTATAATTCACCCCTCCACTTT.

The chain has TRBV5-5 and TRBJ1-4, with 11 bases lining up with TRBD1. V was clipped by 0 bases and J by 7 bases; unmatched bases: 2. The CDR3 is made up of 15 amino acids. In germline, CDR1 is SGHKS, CDR2 YYEKEE (reference sequence). The CDR3 region is CASSLVGQGVEKLFF. The CDR3 DNA reads TGTGCCAGCAGCTTGGTGGGACAGGGGGTTGAAAAACTGTTTTTT. Filled out from reference TRBV5-5 and TRBJ1-4, the complete variable domain reads DAGVTQSPTHLIKTRGQQVTLRCSPISGHKSVSWYQQVLGQGPQFIFQYYEKEERGRGNFPDRFSARQFPNYSSELNVNALLLGDSALYLCASSLVGQGVEKLFFGSGTQLSVL.

V usage is TRBV4-3 and J usage is TRBJ1-6, with D maybe TRBD1 (6 bases). Germline loops: CDR1 LGHNA, CDR2 YSLEER. The V gene lost 4 bases and the J gene lost 9 bases, with 16 bases spanning the gap. This CDR3 has 15 amino acids. CDR3 sequence: CASSPTGRGRSPLHF. The DNA for the CDR3 is TGCGCCAGCAGCCCGACAGGCCGCGGGCGTTCACCCCTCCACTTT.

V is TRBV10-3 and J is TRBJ2-1, with D perhaps TRBD2 (6 bases). Trimming pared 11 bases from V and 6 bases from J, leaving 17 bases between. Germline CDR1 reads ENHRY; CDR2 reads SYGVKD. This CDR3 has 13 amino acids. The CDR3 nucleotides read TGTGCCGGAAGTATGGGACTTAGCAATGAGCAGTTCTTC. It yields the protein CAGSMGLSNEQFF.

V usage is TRBV30 and J usage is TRBJ2-7; 7 bases are a match to TRBD2. There are 16 residues in the CDR3. Germline-derived CDR1 and CDR2 are GTSNPN and SVGIG (reference sequence). After removal of 2 bases from V and 3 bases from J, the junction contained 13 bases not matched to a gene. The chain's CDR3 is CAWSPPVGGKYYEQYF. CDR3 bases: TGTGCCTGGAGTCCCCCCGTGGGGGGGAAGTACTACGAGCAGTACTTC.

J is TRBJ1-1 and V is TRBV30; no clear D gene. CDR3 length: 13 amino acids. Trimming took off 3 bases at V and 1 base at J, with 9 bases between the two ends. Germline V gives CDR1 GTSNPN, CDR2 SVGIG (reference sequence). In DNA, the CDR3 is TGTGCCTGGAGCAAAACACCGAACACTGAAGCTTTCTTT. Protein: CAWSKTPNTEAFF. Filled out from reference TRBV30 and TRBJ1-1, the complete variable domain reads SQTIHQWPATLVQPVGSPLSLECTVEGTSNPNLYWYRQAAGRGLQLLFYSVGIGQISSEVPQNLSASRPQDRQFILSSKKLLLSDSGFYLCAWSKTPNTEAFFGQGTRLTVV.

This sequence joins TRBV25-1 and TRBJ1-6; possible D gene TRBD1, 6 bases. CDR1 MGHDK and CDR2 SYGVNS come from the germline V gene. This CDR3 is built from 15 residues. V dropped 4 bases and J dropped 10 bases, with 17 bases sitting between them. In DNA, the CDR3 is TGTGCCAGCAGTGTGGGAGGGCAGGGGCGCTCACCCCTCCACTTT. Translated: CASSVGGQGRSPLHF. The variable domain in full, with the rest retrieved from reference TRBV25-1 and TRBJ1-6, is EADIYQTPRYLVIGTGKKITLECSQTMGHDKMYWYQQDPGMELHLIHYSYGVNSTEKGDLSSESTVSRIRTEHFPLTLESARPSHTSQYLCASSVGGQGRSPLHFGNGTRLTVT.

V and J are TRBV18 and TRBJ2-7; 8 bases line up with TRBD1. The J segment lost 5 bases and the V segment lost 5 bases, leaving 5 bases of the junction unmatched. The CDR3 is made up of 13 amino acids. Germline CDR1 KGHSH, CDR2 LQKENI. CDR3 nucleotides: TGTGCCAGCTCAACAGCAGGGGGCCACGAGCAGTACTTC. The encoded protein is CASSTAGGHEQYF.

V gene TRBV11-3 combines with J gene TRBJ1-1; D call uncertain. Germline lookup yields CDR1 SGHNT and CDR2 YENEEA. The germline V and J ends were trimmed by 3 bases and 2 bases, with 7 bases remaining between them. The CDR3 is 13 residues long. The CDR3 here is CASSFTANTEAFF. In DNA form, the CDR3 reads TGTGCCAGCAGCTTTACAGCAAACACTGAAGCTTTCTTT.

The chain is built from TRBV20-1 and TRBJ1-5, with D possibly being TRBD1 (6 bases). The CDR3 has 11 residues. Germline CDR1 and CDR2: DFQATT and SNEGSKA (reference sequence). Trimming removed 5 bases at V and 13 bases at J, with 15 bases between. CDR3: CSALKGGVQHF. DNA for the CDR3: TGCAGTGCTCTCAAGGGGGGGGTACAGCATTTT.

The chain links TRBV3-1 (or the pseudogene TRBV3-2) to TRBJ2-3; 12 bases fit TRBD2. Germline trimming cut 0 bases from V and 6 bases from J; bases unmatched to any gene: 7. The CDR3 totals 17 residues. CDR1 is LGHDT and CDR2 is YNNKEL in the germline V gene (reference sequence). As DNA, the CDR3 is TGTGCCAGCAGCCAAGATCGGCTAGCGGGGGGGTGGGATACGCAGTATTTT. It translates to CASSQDRLAGGWDTQYF.

The genes are TRBV4-3 and TRBJ2-1, with 10 bases fitting TRBD2. Germline V CDR1 and CDR2: LGHNA, YSLEER. The length of the CDR3 is 15 residues. V shed 1 base, J shed 4 bases, and the junction held 1 base outside the gene matches. CDR3 bases: TGCGCCAGCAGCCAAGGGACTAGCGGATACAATGAGCAGTTCTTC. It is translated as CASSQGTSGYNEQFF.

About this clone itself: At one boundary the junction diverges from the germline segment, which might be a read error. V usage is TRBV11-1 and J usage is TRBJ2-1; D not certain. CDR1 is SGHAT, CDR2 FQDESV, per germline (reference sequence). This CDR3 has 13 residues. CDR3 DNA: TGTGCCAGCAGCTTAGAATCAGCGAATGGGCAGTTCTTC. It specifies CASSLESANGQFF.

This chain connects TRBV5-1 to TRBJ1-1, with no clear D. The CDR3 covers 14 residues. Germline V gives CDR1 SGHRS, CDR2 YFSETQ. Trimming shortened V by 1 base and J by 5 bases, and 12 bases separated the two germline ends. The CDR3: CASSLRVVGTEAFF. CDR3 coding DNA: TGCGCCAGCAGCTTGCGGGTGGTGGGTACTGAAGCTTTCTTT.

The chain employs TRBV3-1 (or the pseudogene TRBV3-2) and TRBJ1-6, with 10 nucleotides matching TRBD1. CDR1 is LGHDT, CDR2 YNNKEL, per germline (reference sequence). CDR3 length: 15 amino acids. Germline trimming cut 2 bases from V and 11 bases from J; bases unmatched to any gene: 6. The CDR3 reads CASSQPGTGDTPLHF. The CDR3 region has the DNA TGTGCCAGCAGCCAACCCGGGACAGGGGATACACCCCTCCACTTT.